These T cell receptor beta chains were read from a single sample in a study of blood T cells in healthy people across ages. TCRdb analysed the 5' RACE reads with MiXCR anew, one entry per CDR3 protein. Seen here are roughly 800,000 distinct CDR3 sequences, 20% to 25% observed once, and the top ten hold 3% to 4%. These same records also appear under a second study, on T cells of mothers and their children.

The specimen was blood. The receptors derive from a boy aged 5-17 years in good health. Each CDR3 is given with its conserved first and last residue. D genes are given only for firm matches. The listing skips clone size in some rows; elsewhere it reads once, few, many or a size class.

TRBV6-2/TRBV6-3	.	TRBJ2-7	.	CASSFRAGSPYEQYF	TGTGCCAGCAGTTTTCGGGCAGGGAGCCCCTACGAGCAGTACTTC
TRBV4-2	.	TRBJ2-5	few	CASSQVLLETQYF	TGTGCCAGCAGCCAAGTACTGTTAGAGACCCAGTACTTC
TRBV7-9	.	TRBJ1-2	.	CASSSPWGYVGYTF	TGTGCCAGCAGCTCGCCCTGGGGGTATGTGGGCTACACCTTC
TRBV3-1	.	TRBJ2-7	.	CASSQTASPEQYF	TGTGCCAGCAGCCAAACCGCTAGCCCCGAGCAGTACTTC
TRBV12-3/TRBV12-4	.	TRBJ2-1	.	CASSAPGSSYNEQFF	TGTGCCAGCAGTGCCCCTGGGTCCTCCTACAATGAGCAGTTCTTC
TRBV12-3/TRBV12-4	.	TRBJ2-6	.	CASSRTGRRANVLTF	TGTGCCAGCAGCCGGACGGGAAGAAGGGCCAACGTCCTGACTTTC
TRBV18	.	TRBJ2-7	.	CASSPPAQGGYEQYF	TGTGCCAGCTCACCCCCCGCACAGGGGGGGTACGAGCAGTACTTC
TRBV4-1	.	TRBJ2-7	.	CASSQDPQDRGEQYF	TGCGCCAGCAGCCAAGATCCACAGGATCGAGGCGAGCAGTACTTC
TRBV6-6	TRBD1	TRBJ1-1	.	CASSHHRTGMNTEAFF	TGTGCCAGCAGTCACCATCGGACAGGGATGAACACTGAAGCTTTCTTT
TRBV24-1	TRBD2	TRBJ2-1	.	CATSSRTSGGPSSYDEQFF	TGTGCCACCAGTTCCCGTACTAGCGGGGGGCCTAGCTCCTACGATGAGCAGTTCTTC
TRBV5-1	.	TRBJ2-1	few	CASSSDSLLDNEQFF	TGCGCCAGCAGCTCCGACAGCTTACTAGACAATGAGCAGTTCTTC
TRBV30	.	TRBJ1-1	.	CAWSVRETLRAFF	TGTGCCTGGAGTGTAAGGGAAACTCTGAGAGCTTTCTTT
TRBV12-5	TRBD1	TRBJ1-2	.	CASGLTGAANYGYTF	TGTGCTAGTGGTCTGACAGGGGCAGCTAACTATGGCTACACCTTC
TRBV7-9	.	TRBJ1-2	few	CASSLPGLDGYTF	TGTGCCAGCAGCTTGCCAGGGCTGGATGGCTACACCTTC
TRBV7-2	.	TRBJ1-2	.	CASSPRTADYGYTF	TGTGCCAGCAGCCCCCGGACAGCGGATTATGGCTACACCTTC
TRBV6-5	TRBD2	TRBJ2-7	few	CASNSLAGGPYEQYF	TGTGCCAGCAATTCACTAGCGGGGGGACCCTACGAGCAGTACTTC
TRBV12-3/TRBV12-4	.	TRBJ1-4	.	CASSLVVGVTNEKLFF	TGTGCCAGCAGCCTCGTGGTGGGGGTGACTAATGAAAAACTGTTTTTT
TRBV7-9	.	TRBJ2-1	few	CASSSRIAGSYNEQFF	TGTGCCAGCAGCTCTCGGATCGCGGGGTCCTACAATGAGCAGTTCTTC
TRBV20-1	.	TRBJ1-2	few	CSARDQRPQGVANYGYTF	TGCAGTGCTAGAGACCAGAGGCCACAGGGAGTGGCTAACTATGGCTACACCTTC
TRBV6-2/TRBV6-3	TRBD1	TRBJ2-7	many	CASSFGTASSYEQYF	TGTGCCAGCAGTTTCGGGACAGCGAGCTCCTACGAGCAGTACTTC
TRBV11-2	.	TRBJ2-1	few	CASSRRGYNEQFF	TGTGCCAGCAGCAGACGGGGCTACAATGAGCAGTTCTTC
TRBV6-1	.	TRBJ1-3	.	CASSEKGGNTIYF	TGTGCCAGCAGTGAAAAGGGTGGAAACACTATATATTTT
TRBV6-5	.	TRBJ2-5	few	CASSCSQSSEVTQYF	TGTGCCAGCAGTTGCTCACAGTCCTCCGAGGTGACCCAGTACTTC
TRBV2	.	TRBJ1-5	.	CASSEQFPVGNQPQHF	TGTGCCAGCAGTGAACAATTTCCGGTGGGCAATCAGCCCCAGCATTTT
TRBV9	TRBD1	TRBJ2-7	.	CASSVGQGGIYEQYF	TGTGCCAGCAGCGTTGGACAGGGCGGTATCTACGAGCAGTACTTC
TRBV4-1	.	TRBJ2-7	few	CASSQDDGSAYEQYF	TGCGCCAGCAGCCAAGATGACGGGAGCGCCTACGAGCAGTACTTC
TRBV29-1	.	TRBJ1-6	few	CSAWGGGSLHF	TGCAGCGCTTGGGGGGGCGGTTCCCTCCACTTT
TRBV2	.	TRBJ2-1	.	CASSDGLYNEQFF	TGTGCCAGCAGTGATGGACTTTACAATGAGCAGTTCTTC
TRBV7-2	.	TRBJ1-2	once	CASSLDYMANYGYTF	TGTGCCAGCAGCTTAGACTACATGGCTAACTATGGCTACACCTTC
TRBV6-1	.	TRBJ1-2	once	CASTPGQNYGYTF	TGTGCCAGCACCCCAGGGCAGAACTATGGCTACACCTTC
TRBV29-1	.	TRBJ2-7	few	CSVSADSYEQYF	TGCAGCGTATCGGCAGACTCCTACGAGCAGTACTTC
TRBV2	.	TRBJ1-6	few	CASSVQSDNSPLHF	TGTGCCAGCAGTGTACAGAGCGATAATTCACCCCTCCACTTT
TRBV29-1	TRBD2	TRBJ2-5	.	CSVLPGLGQETQYF	TGCAGCGTCCTCCCGGGACTAGGACAAGAGACCCAGTACTTC
TRBV5-1	TRBD1	TRBJ2-3	few	CASSQGQGVDTQYF	TGCGCCAGCAGCCAGGGACAGGGCGTAGATACGCAGTATTTT
TRBV19	.	TRBJ2-1	few	CASSFYTDNEQFF	TGTGCCAGTAGTTTCTACACTGACAATGAGCAGTTCTTC
TRBV18	TRBD1	TRBJ1-5	.	CASSPRLGQAPQPQHF	TGTGCCAGCTCACCACGATTAGGACAGGCCCCTCAGCCCCAGCATTTT
TRBV4-3	.	TRBJ2-7	.	CASSQEADRPYYEQYF	TGCGCCAGCAGCCAAGAGGCGGACCGACCCTATTACGAGCAGTACTTC
TRBV4-3	.	TRBJ2-7	few	CASSQLQGHEQYF	TGCGCCAGCAGCCAATTACAGGGCCACGAGCAGTACTTC
TRBV12-3/TRBV12-4	.	TRBJ2-7	.	CASTKEGPAERGFYEQYF	TGTGCCAGCACCAAAGAAGGCCCGGCCGAAAGGGGGTTTTACGAGCAGTACTTC
TRBV5-5	.	TRBJ2-7	few	CASSVVGGQGEQYF	TGTGCCAGCAGCGTGGTGGGGGGGCAGGGCGAGCAGTACTTC
TRBV14	.	TRBJ2-5	few	CASSQVRGPQETQYF	TGTGCCAGCAGCCAAGTTCGGGGGCCCCAAGAGACCCAGTACTTC